This T cell receptor (beta chain) was identified in a study of control samples from healthy donors and cancer patients. Assay used: immunoSEQ multiplex PCR; TCRdb lists only in-frame clones, some missing. The data contain about 170,000 clones, roughly nine tenths of them singletons. The germline V gene has CDR1 SQVTM and CDR2 ANQGSEA. Trimming pared 4 bases from V and 4 bases from J, leaving 14 bases between. The CDR3 is 14 residues long. The receptor comes from a woman in her twenties or thirties in good health. The sequencing input was blood. This chain connects TRBV29-1 to TRBJ2-1; a weak D match, TRBD1 (8 bases). This chain's CDR3 is CSVVYRGGYNEQFF. Written as DNA, the CDR3 is TGCAGCGTTGTTTACAGGGGGGGATACAATGAGCAGTTCTTC.